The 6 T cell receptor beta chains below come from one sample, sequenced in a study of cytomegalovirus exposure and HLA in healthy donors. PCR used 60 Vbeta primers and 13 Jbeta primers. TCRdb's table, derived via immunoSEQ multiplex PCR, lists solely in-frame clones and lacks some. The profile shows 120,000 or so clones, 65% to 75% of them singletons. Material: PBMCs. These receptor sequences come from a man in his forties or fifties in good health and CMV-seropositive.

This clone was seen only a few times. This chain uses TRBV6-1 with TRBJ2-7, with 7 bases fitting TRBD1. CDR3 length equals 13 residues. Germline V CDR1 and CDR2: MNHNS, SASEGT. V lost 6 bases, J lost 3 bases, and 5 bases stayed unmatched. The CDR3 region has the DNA TGTGCCAGCAGATCCCGGGACAGCTACGAGCAGTACTTC. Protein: CASRSRDSYEQYF.

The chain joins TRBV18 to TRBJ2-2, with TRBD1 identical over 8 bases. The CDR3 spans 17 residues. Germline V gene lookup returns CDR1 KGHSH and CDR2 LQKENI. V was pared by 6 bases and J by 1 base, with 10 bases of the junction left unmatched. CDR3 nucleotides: TGTGCCAGCTCGCCGACAGGGGCAAGAGTGAACACCGGGGAGCTGTTTTTT. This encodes CASSPTGARVNTGELFF.

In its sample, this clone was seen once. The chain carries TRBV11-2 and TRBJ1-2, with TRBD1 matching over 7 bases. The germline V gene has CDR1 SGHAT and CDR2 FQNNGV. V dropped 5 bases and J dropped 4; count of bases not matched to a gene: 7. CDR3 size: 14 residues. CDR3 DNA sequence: TGTGCCAGCAGCCCCGGACAGGCAATCTATGGCTACACCTTC. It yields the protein CASSPGQAIYGYTF.

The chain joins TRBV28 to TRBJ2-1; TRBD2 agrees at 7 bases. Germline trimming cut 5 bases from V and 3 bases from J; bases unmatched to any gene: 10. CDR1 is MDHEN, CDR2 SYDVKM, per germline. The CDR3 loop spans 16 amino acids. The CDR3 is CASSQSSAGNYNEQFF. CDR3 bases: TGTGCCAGCAGTCAAAGCTCAGCGGGGAACTACAATGAGCAGTTCTTC.

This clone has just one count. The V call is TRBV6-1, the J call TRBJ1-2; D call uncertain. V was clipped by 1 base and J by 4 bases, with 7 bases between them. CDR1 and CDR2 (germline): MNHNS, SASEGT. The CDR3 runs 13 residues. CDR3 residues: CASSEDAVYGYTF. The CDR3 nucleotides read TGTGCCAGCAGTGAAGATGCAGTCTATGGCTACACCTTC.

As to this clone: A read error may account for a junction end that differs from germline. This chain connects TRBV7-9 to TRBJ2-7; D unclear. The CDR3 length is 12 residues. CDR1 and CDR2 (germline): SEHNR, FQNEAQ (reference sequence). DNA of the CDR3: TGTTCCAGCAGCTTAGGGCCAACAGAAAAGTACTTC. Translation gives CSSSLGPTEKYF. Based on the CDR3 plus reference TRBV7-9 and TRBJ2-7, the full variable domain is DTGVSQNPRHKITKRGQNVTFRCDPISEHNRLYWYRQTLGQGPEFLTYFQNEAQLEKSRLLSDRFSAERPKGSFSTLEIQRTEQGDSAMYLCSSSLGPTEKYFGPGTRLTVT.